Below, 22 T cell receptor beta chains from the same sample are listed, as sequenced in a study of blood T cells in healthy people across ages (dated by TCRdb to between 2015 and 2017). Receptor libraries were prepared by 5' RACE. TCRdb records Illumina HiSeq 2500 as the sequencer. A second roughly 7 to 11 cycle PCR used a sample-barcoded 5' primer and a J-beta primer mix. TCRdb took the public reads, trimmed them with fastp at Q25, ran MiXCR for clone calling and kept in-frame beta chains. Rows are unified per CDR3 protein, each entry keeping the most common DNA and genes. This sample holds hundreds of thousands of distinct CDR3 sequences; about 20% were observed only once. Jointly, the top ten make up around a fifth of the sample. Input material: blood. The receptors here all came from a man between 70 and 80 years old in good health.

The genes are TRBV20-1 and TRBJ2-7; TRBD1 aligns across 9 bases. With 0 bases clipped from V and 5 bases from J, the junction kept 8 bases outside the gene matches. Per the germline V gene, CDR1 is DFQATT and CDR2 is SNEGSKA (reference sequence). The CDR3 is 15 residues long. CDR3 sequence: CSARETGTGSNEQYF. The CDR3 DNA follows: TGCAGTGCTAGAGAGACTGGGACAGGGAGCAACGAGCAGTACTTC.

The rearrangement joins TRBV29-1 to TRBJ1-2; 10 bases line up with TRBD1. The CDR3 is made up of 13 amino acids. The germline CDR1 and CDR2 sequences are SQVTM and ANQGSEA. The ends lost 6 bases at V and 8 bases at J; junction bases unmatched: 9. The CDR3 DNA reads TGCAGCGTAGTTCGGGACAGGGGCGGCGGCTACACCTTC. It specifies CSVVRDRGGGYTF.

This clonotype was picked up a small number of times. The V gene is TRBV12-5, the J gene TRBJ1-3; maybe TRBD1 (6 bases). With 6 bases removed from V and 0 bases from J, the gap between germline ends came to 15 bases. The germline V gene has CDR1 LGHNT and CDR2 FRNRAP. This CDR3 has 16 residues. The CDR3 loop is CASGPATGRSGNTIYF. The DNA for the CDR3 is TGTGCTAGTGGCCCCGCGACAGGACGCTCTGGAAACACCATATATTTT. Full variable domain (rest looked up from reference TRBV12-5 and TRBJ1-3): DARVTQTPRHKVTEMGQEVTMRCQPILGHNTVFWYRQTMMQGLELLAYFRNRAPLDDSGMPKDRFSAEMPDATLATLKIQPSEPRDSAVYFCASGPATGRSGNTIYFGEGSWLTVV.

The chain carries TRBV18 and TRBJ1-5; a possible D gene is TRBD1 (6 bases). The CDR3 consists of 12 residues. Germline V lookup: CDR1 KGHSH, CDR2 LQKENI. Between the trimmed V and J ends, which lost 4 bases and 5 bases, there was a span of 6 bases. CDR3 sequence (DNA): TGTGCCAGCTCACAGGGGGATCAGCCCCAGCATTTT. Encoded protein: CASSQGDQPQHF.

This clonotype showed up just a few times. The chain recombines TRBV3-1 with TRBJ2-3; D gene ambiguous. V was trimmed by 4 bases and J by 0 bases, leaving 14 bases between them. The germline gives CDR1 LGHDT, CDR2 YNNKEL (reference sequence). The CDR3 extends over 16 amino acids. CDR3 protein: CASSRNPHSSTDTQYF. CDR3 in DNA: TGTGCCAGCAGCCGGAACCCTCACTCTAGCACAGATACGCAGTATTTT.

This clonotype was picked up a small number of times. V usage is TRBV19 and J usage is TRBJ2-3; D gene ambiguous. In germline, CDR1 is LNHDA, CDR2 SQIVND (reference sequence). V was trimmed by 3 bases and J by 0 bases, leaving 13 bases between them. CDR3 length equals 16 residues. The CDR3 spells CASSIRRFTSTDTQYF. The CDR3, as DNA: TGTGCCAGTAGTATCCGCAGGTTTACTAGCACAGATACGCAGTATTTT.

This clonotype has just a few counts. The chain uses TRBV9 and TRBJ2-1, with D unclear. The CDR3 sequence is 15 residues long. V was cut by 0 bases and J by 0 bases, with 7 bases left in between. Germline values: CDR1 SGDLS, CDR2 YYNGEE. The DNA for the CDR3 is TGTGCCAGCAGCGTAGTGAGCAGCTCCTACAATGAGCAGTTCTTC. Residues: CASSVVSSSYNEQFF.

The V and J genes are TRBV12-3 or TRBV12-4 and TRBJ2-1; the match to TRBD1 covers 9 bases. With V trimmed by 6 bases and J by 6 bases, 6 bases remained unmatched. The CDR3 length is 14 residues. This chain's CDR3 is CASRGGTGINEQFF. In nucleotides, the CDR3 is TGTGCCAGCAGGGGGGGGACAGGGATCAATGAGCAGTTCTTC.

This rearrangement joins TRBV7-8 to TRBJ1-4; D is unclear. Germline V gene sequence: CDR1 SGHVS, CDR2 FQNEAQ. The CDR3 has 18 residues. V lost 1 base and J lost 8, with 23 bases in between. The CDR3 DNA reads TGTGCCAGCAGCTTAGTCCATGGCGGGGTCGCACGCGAGGAAAAACTGTTTTTT. Translated, it gives CASSLVHGGVAREEKLFF.

In its sample, this clonotype was seen many times. The rearrangement joins TRBV10-3 to TRBJ2-7; TRBD2 might be the D (6 bases). The CDR3 loop spans 12 amino acids. Germline CDR1 reads ENHRY; CDR2 reads SYGVKD. V was trimmed by 2 bases and J by 4 bases, leaving 6 bases between them. CDR3 sequence: CAISEAGYEQYF. DNA for the CDR3: TGTGCCATCAGTGAGGCGGGATACGAGCAGTACTTC.

This clonotype was counted many times. The chain is built from TRBV7-6 and TRBJ2-1; tentatively, D is TRBD1 or TRBD2 (5 bases each). V lost 0 bases, J lost 8 bases, and 8 bases lay in between. This CDR3 has 13 residues. Per the germline V gene, CDR1 is SGHVS and CDR2 is FNYEAQ. CDR3 sequence (DNA): TGTGCCAGCAGCTTAGCGAGGGGCTATGAGCAGTTCTTC. Translating it yields CASSLARGYEQFF. Drawing the rest from reference TRBV7-6 and TRBJ2-1, the complete variable domain is GAGVSQSPRYKVTKRGQDVALRCDPISGHVSLYWYRQALGQGPEFLTYFNYEAQQDKSGLPNDRFSAERPEGSISTLTIQRTEQRDSAMYRCASSLARGYEQFFGPGTRLTVL.

This clonotype turned up a few times. The gene calls are TRBV5-1 and TRBJ2-7, with D perhaps matching TRBD1 or TRBD2 (5 bases each). CDR3 size: 14 residues. The V gene's germline CDR1 is SGHRS and CDR2 YFSETQ. V lost 5 bases, J lost 4 bases, and 16 bases lay in between. Here the CDR3 DNA reads TGCGCCAGCAGTCAAGGGACGGAAAGTTACGAGCAGTACGTC. Protein: CASSQGTESYEQYV.

This clonotype was found a few times. V usage is TRBV14 and J usage is TRBJ1-4, with unresolved D. V lost 4 bases, J lost 5 bases, and 11 bases lay in between. The CDR3 extends over 14 amino acids. Germline V lookup: CDR1 SGHDN, CDR2 FVKESK. The CDR3 sequence: CASSPSVGNEKLFF. CDR3 DNA sequence: TGTGCCAGCAGCCCCTCTGTGGGGAATGAAAAACTGTTTTTT. Full variable domain (outside the CDR3, taken from reference TRBV14 and TRBJ1-4): EAGVTQFPSHSVIEKGQTVTLRCDPISGHDNLYWYRRVMGKEIKFLLHFVKESKQDESGMPNNRFLAERTGGTYSTLKVQPAELEDSGVYFCASSPSVGNEKLFFGSGTQLSVL.

The CDR3 DNA reads as TGCGCCAGCTCCCACAGGGGGCGACAGCCCCAGCATTTT. As protein: CASSHRGRQPQHF. This sequence joins TRBV10-1 and TRBJ1-5; 9 bases align to TRBD1. Germline V gives CDR1 WNHNN, CDR2 SYGVQD (reference sequence). The CDR3 sequence is 13 residues long. V dropped 8 bases and J dropped 7; count of bases not matched to a gene: 6.

In this sample, this clonotype turned up a few times. The rearrangement joins TRBV12-3 or TRBV12-4 to TRBJ1-2, with a weak D call TRBD1 (5 bases). CDR3 length equals 13 residues. V was trimmed by 7 bases and J by 8 bases, leaving 17 bases between them. The chain's CDR3 is CASNLAGIRGYTF. In nucleotides, the CDR3 is TGTGCCAGCAACCTGGCAGGGATCAGGGGCTACACCTTC.

This clonotype showed up just a few times. The V gene is TRBV29-1, the J gene TRBJ2-1; 10 nucleotides agree with TRBD2. The CDR3 covers 13 residues. The V and J ends lost 4 bases and 15 bases, in that order; junction bases with no gene match: 12. CDR1 and CDR2 from the germline V gene are SQVTM and ANQGSEA. As DNA, the CDR3 is TGCAGCGTTGGCTCTGTTCTAGCGGGGGAGGGGTTCTTC. Protein: CSVGSVLAGEGFF.

The genes are TRBV29-1 and TRBJ1-2, with D uncertain. CDR3 length equals 13 residues. Germline V gives CDR1 SQVTM, CDR2 ANQGSEA. V was pared by 3 bases and J by 2 bases, with 10 bases between. The CDR3 loop is CSVEGANNYGYTF. The CDR3 nucleotides read TGCAGCGTTGAGGGTGCGAACAACTATGGCTACACCTTC. The whole variable domain, filled in from reference TRBV29-1 and TRBJ1-2, reads SAVISQKPSRDICQRGTSLTIQCQVDSQVTMMFWYRQQPGQSLTLIATANQGSEATYESGFVIDKFPISRPNLTFSTLTVSNMSPEDSSIYLCSVEGANNYGYTFGSGTRLTVV.

V gene TRBV19 combines with J gene TRBJ2-1, with 8 bases aligning to TRBD2. Germline V gene sequence: CDR1 LNHDA, CDR2 SQIVND (reference sequence). V gave up 6 bases and J gave up 6 bases; unmatched junction bases: 10. The CDR3 totals 15 residues. CDR3 sequence reads: CASSFQREWRNEQFF. In DNA form, the CDR3 reads TGTGCCAGTAGCTTCCAGCGGGAGTGGCGCAATGAGCAGTTCTTC.

This clonotype showed up just a few times. The rearrangement links TRBV10-3 to TRBJ2-1; 7 nucleotides match TRBD2. Germline CDR1 reads ENHRY; CDR2 reads SYGVKD. Losses at the gene ends were 3 bases for V and 7 bases for J; bases not matched to a gene: 9. The CDR3 runs to 15 residues. CDR3 bases: TGTGCCATCAGTGAAACGAGGACTAGTATAAATGAGCAGTTCTTC. Its translation: CAISETRTSINEQFF.

The chain joins TRBV11-2 to TRBJ2-3, with 7 nucleotides matching TRBD2. Looked up from germline, CDR1 is SGHAT and CDR2 is FQNNGV. The CDR3 totals 15 residues. V lost 2 bases and J lost 5; bases outside the gene matches: 7. The CDR3 spells CASSLNQAGRDTQYF. CDR3 coding DNA: TGTGCCAGCAGCTTAAATCAAGCGGGGCGAGATACGCAGTATTTT.

V is TRBV20-1 and J is TRBJ2-3; 10 bases map to TRBD2. CDR1 is DFQATT and CDR2 is SNEGSKA in the germline V gene (reference sequence). The trim removed 7 bases at V and 5 bases at J, leaving 9 bases unmatched. The CDR3 runs 14 residues. CDR3 sequence reads: CSGAGGPGLDTQYF. The CDR3 DNA sequence: TGCAGTGGAGCGGGGGGGCCTGGTTTAGATACGCAGTATTTT.

This clonotype was detected a few times. This sequence joins TRBV12-3 or TRBV12-4 and TRBJ2-6, with D hard to call. The V gene lost 7 bases and the J gene lost 0 bases, with 7 bases spanning the gap. The CDR3 covers 14 residues. Here the CDR3 DNA reads TGTGCCAGCAAACCACTCTCTGGGGCCAACGTCCTGACTTTC. It yields the protein CASKPLSGANVLTF.